Each of the 24 T cell receptor beta chains below was sequenced from the same sample in a study of memory CD4+ T cells and cytomegalovirus serostatus. The data were produced by immunoSEQ multiplex PCR, yet TCRdb's version contains in-frame clones alone and is incomplete. The data contain under 75,000 clones, around three quarters of them singletons. The sort gate was single viable CD3+CD4+CD8-CD45RO+ cells for memory CD4+ T cells. Sequences were obtained from memory CD4+ T cells from blood. All receptors come from an adult in good health and CMV-seronegative. Some clones in this sample may be carry-over from other donors' samples.

This chain uses TRBV5-4 with TRBJ2-5; 11 bases map to TRBD2. V lost 6 bases, J lost 5 bases, and 9 bases stayed unmatched. The V gene's germline CDR1 is SGHNT and CDR2 YYREEE (reference sequence). This CDR3 is built from 15 residues. The CDR3 reads CASIRLAGIGETQYF. The CDR3 nucleotides are TGTGCCAGCATCCGACTAGCGGGGATTGGGGAGACCCAGTACTTC.

V and J are TRBV4-1 and TRBJ2-1; 12 nucleotides line up with TRBD2. Trimming took 1 base from V and 7 from J; bases not matched to a gene: 5. This CDR3 spans 16 amino acids. Germline CDR1 MGHRA, CDR2 YSYEKL. In DNA, the CDR3 is TGCGCCAGCAGCCAAGTGGGACTAGCGGGTGGAAATGAGCAGTTCTTC. The encoded protein is CASSQVGLAGGNEQFF.

This sequence joins TRBV5-1 and TRBJ1-1, with D unresolved. Looked up from germline, CDR1 is SGHRS and CDR2 is YFSETQ. The V end lost 2 bases, the J end lost 0 bases, and 8 bases lay between the germline ends. CDR3 size: 14 residues. The CDR3 DNA reads as TGCGCCAGCAGCTTTGCGCCCTTGAACACTGAAGCTTTCTTT. It encodes CASSFAPLNTEAFF.

In its sample, this clone was seen once. The chain links TRBV18 to TRBJ2-3; the D is unclear. Germline V gives CDR1 KGHSH, CDR2 LQKENI. V lost 0 bases and J 2 bases, leaving 6 bases between the germline ends. The CDR3 consists of 14 residues. The CDR3 reads CASSPPSFTDTQYF. CDR3 sequence (DNA): TGTGCCAGCTCACCACCGTCGTTCACAGATACGCAGTATTTT.

In DNA form, the CDR3 reads TGTGCCAGTAGTATAACCGGGACAGGGGGCAACGAGCAGTACTTC. Amino acid sequence: CASSITGTGGNEQYF. This chain links TRBV19 with TRBJ2-7; TRBD1 aligns across 12 bases. Per germline, CDR1 LNHDA and CDR2 SQIVND (reference sequence). The V segment lost 2 bases and the J segment 5 bases; nucleotides outside the gene matches: 4. The CDR3 is 15 residues long.

This clone is a singleton in its sample. This chain links TRBV30 with TRBJ2-5, with D possibly being TRBD2 (6 bases). The CDR3 has 14 amino acids. The V and J ends lost 5 bases and 3 bases respectively, with 16 bases between them. Looked up from germline, CDR1 is GTSNPN and CDR2 is SVGIG (reference sequence). This chain's CDR3 is CAWGGGGGEETQYF. CDR3 nucleotide sequence: TGTGCCTGGGGTGGTGGGGGAGGCGAAGAGACCCAGTACTTC. Using reference TRBV30 and TRBJ2-5 for the parts outside the CDR3, the full variable domain is SQTIHQWPATLVQPVGSPLSLECTVEGTSNPNLYWYRQAAGRGLQLLFYSVGIGQISSEVPQNLSASRPQDRQFILSSKKLLLSDSGFYLCAWGGGGGEETQYFGPGTRLLVL.

The genes are TRBV19 and TRBJ1-6; D is unclear. The CDR3 spans 13 residues. CDR1 and CDR2 (germline): LNHDA, SQIVND (reference sequence). Deletions cut 9 bases from V and 6 bases from J, with 12 bases between. CDR3 in DNA: TGTGCCAGCTCGGGTCAAGGTAATTCACCCCTCCACTTT. Translated, it gives CASSGQGNSPLHF.

The V gene is TRBV7-2, the J gene TRBJ2-1; 7 nucleotides line up with TRBD1. The CDR3 totals 16 residues. V lost 5 bases, J lost 2 bases, and 9 bases stayed unmatched. Germline CDR1 reads SGHTA; CDR2 reads FQGNSA. This CDR3 reads CASSKRQGGTYNEQFF. CDR3 sequence (DNA): TGTGCCAGCAGCAAGAGACAGGGCGGAACCTACAATGAGCAGTTCTTC.

The chain links TRBV7-6 to TRBJ2-7; 8 bases match TRBD1. The CDR3 length is 15 residues. CDR1 is SGHVS, CDR2 FNYEAQ, per germline. V gave up 2 bases and J gave up 3 bases; unmatched junction bases: 6. The chain's CDR3 is CASSLRQGADYEQYF. For the CDR3, the DNA is TGTGCCAGCAGCTTACGCCAGGGGGCCGACTACGAGCAGTACTTC.

This clone has only one observation. The J gene is TRBJ2-7, the V gene TRBV14, with 7 bases fitting TRBD2. This CDR3 spans 15 amino acids. The germline V gene has CDR1 SGHDN and CDR2 FVKESK. V lost 4 bases and J lost 4; bases outside the gene matches: 10. CDR3: CASSLAGGSRYEQYF. CDR3 sequence (DNA): TGTGCCAGCAGCCTAGCAGGCGGGAGTCGGTACGAGCAGTACTTC.

The V and J genes are TRBV30 and TRBJ2-2; D is uncertain. V was trimmed by 3 bases and J by 3 bases, leaving 14 bases between them. This CDR3 is built from 15 residues. The germline gives CDR1 GTSNPN, CDR2 SVGIG (reference sequence). The CDR3 coding sequence is TGTGCCTGGAGGGATAACAACCGAGACACCGGGGAGCTGTTTTTT. Its protein product is CAWRDNNRDTGELFF.

V and J are TRBV4-3 and TRBJ1-1; unclear D gene. From germline, CDR1 is LGHNA and CDR2 YSLEER. Trimming took off 0 bases at V and 5 bases at J, with 13 bases between the two ends. The CDR3 totals 15 residues. CDR3 loop: CASSQETVARTEAFF. The CDR3, as DNA: TGCGCCAGCAGCCAAGAGACGGTAGCCCGAACTGAAGCTTTCTTT.

CDR3 amino acids: CSVQSGTQGSEAFF. The CDR3 coding sequence is TGCAGCGTACAATCCGGGACCCAGGGCTCTGAAGCTTTCTTT. This chain joins TRBV29-1 and TRBJ1-1; possible D gene TRBD1, 5 bases. The germline V gene has CDR1 SQVTM and CDR2 ANQGSEA. The V end was cut by 6 bases, the J end by 6 bases, with 20 bases between. This CDR3 has 14 residues.

The CDR3 here is CASSSDRGQGEQYF. The CDR3 DNA sequence: TGTGCCAGTAGTTCGGACAGGGGGCAAGGCGAGCAGTACTTC. The rearrangement links TRBV19 to TRBJ2-7; 11 bases match TRBD1. J lost 6 bases, V lost 5 bases, and 6 bases had no gene match. Germline-derived CDR1 and CDR2 are LNHDA and SQIVND (reference sequence). The CDR3 totals 14 residues.

V and J are TRBV7-2 and TRBJ2-1, with a tentative D call TRBD2 (5 bases). V was trimmed by 1 base and J by 4 bases, leaving 14 bases between them. This CDR3 has 16 amino acids. CDR1 and CDR2 (germline): SGHTA, FQGNSA. The CDR3 DNA reads TGTGCCAGCAGCTTAGGGGGAGCGGATATATACAATGAGCAGTTCTTC. This codes for CASSLGGADIYNEQFF.

The V and J genes are TRBV19 and TRBJ2-1, with 10 bases matching TRBD2. Germline assignment: CDR1 LNHDA and CDR2 SQIVND (reference sequence). V shed 5 bases, J shed 7 bases, and the junction held 2 bases outside the gene matches. The CDR3 is 13 residues long. CDR3 residues: CASSQREGNEQFF. In DNA form, the CDR3 reads TGTGCCAGTAGTCAGCGGGAGGGGAATGAGCAGTTCTTC. The variable domain in full, with the rest retrieved from reference TRBV19 and TRBJ2-1, is DGGITQSPKYLFRKEGQNVTLSCEQNLNHDAMYWYRQDPGQGLRLIYYSQIVNDFQKGDIAEGYSVSREKKESFPLTVTSAQKNPTAFYLCASSQREGNEQFFGPGTRLTVL.

This clone was detected a few times. V is TRBV4-3 and J is TRBJ2-2; D could derive from TRBD1 or TRBD2 (5 bases each). The germline V gene encodes CDR1 LGHNA and CDR2 YSLEER. The CDR3 has 16 residues. The V gene lost 7 bases and the J gene lost 3 bases, with 18 bases spanning the gap. The CDR3, as DNA: TGCGCCAGCACGCAAGCGACGGGGCCTTACACCGGGGAGCTGTTTTTT. It encodes CASTQATGPYTGELFF.

V and J are TRBV5-6 and TRBJ1-6; D not resolved. Trimming left V 7 bases short and J 6 bases short, with 8 bases between. Germline CDR1 and CDR2: SGHDT and YYEEEE. The CDR3 contains 12 residues. CDR3 bases: TGTGCCAGCGGCGACGGTAATTCACCCCTCCACTTT. Its translation: CASGDGNSPLHF.

The chain couples TRBV9 to TRBJ2-5; 12 nucleotides agree with TRBD2. J lost 3 bases, V lost 4 bases, and 7 bases had no gene match. The V gene's germline CDR1 is SGDLS and CDR2 YYNGEE. This CDR3 spans 16 amino acids. In DNA form, the CDR3 reads TGTGCCAGCAGCACAAGGGCTAGCGGGGGGGAAGAGACCCAGTACTTC. Amino acid sequence: CASSTRASGGEETQYF.

The CDR3 DNA sequence: TGTGCCAGCAGTAACGGTGGGGAACAGCCCCAGCATTTT. This gives the protein CASSNGGEQPQHF. V and J are TRBV27 and TRBJ1-5; D gene ambiguous. The germline V gene encodes CDR1 MNHEY and CDR2 SMNVEV (reference sequence). The CDR3 sequence is 13 residues long. V was pared by 5 bases and J by 7 bases, with 12 bases between.

This clone was detected only once. The chain recombines TRBV5-8 with TRBJ1-4; D ambiguous. CDR1 SGHTS and CDR2 YDEGEE come from the germline V gene. The ends were cut back, 4 bases at V and 10 bases at J, with 14 bases in the middle. The CDR3 is 13 residues long. The CDR3 DNA reads as TGTGCCAGCAGCGTGGGAGGAAAGGCAAAACTGTTTTTT. Its translation is CASSVGGKAKLFF.

V is TRBV27 and J is TRBJ2-7, with unresolved D. Deletions cut 3 bases from V and 4 bases from J, with 7 bases between. CDR1 is MNHEY and CDR2 is SMNVEV in the germline V gene (reference sequence). This CDR3 is built from 12 residues. CDR3 bases: TGTGCCAGCAGTTTGGCTGGGTACGAGCAGTACTTC. This codes for CASSLAGYEQYF.

The chain links TRBV7-2 to TRBJ2-2; a weak D match, TRBD1 (6 bases). The germline CDR1 and CDR2 sequences are SGHTA and FQGNSA. The CDR3 consists of 14 residues. With 5 bases removed from V and 5 bases from J, the gap between germline ends came to 12 bases. The CDR3 nucleotides are TGTGCCAGCAGCACCTACAGGGTAACCGGGGAGCTGTTTTTT. Encoded protein: CASSTYRVTGELFF.

Only a few counts were recorded for this clone. This chain joins TRBV11-2 and TRBJ1-2; no reliable D call. Germline loops: CDR1 SGHAT, CDR2 FQNNGV. Trimming removed 3 bases at V and 2 bases at J, with 7 bases between. This CDR3 is 13 amino acids long. CDR3 nucleotide sequence: TGTGCCAGCAGCTTGTCCTCGAACTATGGCTACACCTTC. It translates to CASSLSSNYGYTF. Supplemented by reference TRBV11-2 and TRBJ1-2, the full variable domain reads EAGVAQSPRYKIIEKRQSVAFWCNPISGHATLYWYQQILGQGPKLLIQFQNNGVVDDSQLPKDRFSAERLKGVDSTLKIQPAKLEDSAVYLCASSLSSNYGYTFGSGTRLTVV.